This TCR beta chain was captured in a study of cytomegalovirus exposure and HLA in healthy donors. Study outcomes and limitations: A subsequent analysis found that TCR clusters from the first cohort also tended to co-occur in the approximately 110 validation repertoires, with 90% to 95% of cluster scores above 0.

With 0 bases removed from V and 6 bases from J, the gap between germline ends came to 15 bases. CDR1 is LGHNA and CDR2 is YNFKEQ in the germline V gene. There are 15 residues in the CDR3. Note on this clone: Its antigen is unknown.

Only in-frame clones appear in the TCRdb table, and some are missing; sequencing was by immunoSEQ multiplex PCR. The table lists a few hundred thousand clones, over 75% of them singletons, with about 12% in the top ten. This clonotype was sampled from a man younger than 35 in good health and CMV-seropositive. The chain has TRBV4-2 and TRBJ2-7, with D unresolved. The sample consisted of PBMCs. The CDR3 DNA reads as TGTGCCAGCAGCCAAGATCCCAAGGCTTGGGGCGAGCAGTACTTC. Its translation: CASSQDPKAWGEQYF.